The clone carrying this T cell receptor (beta chain) has more than one count but fewer than ten. What it binds is unknown. The source of the sample is a study of response to subunit inactivated influenza vaccine. General study findings and limits: Authors proposed each seasonal influenza vaccination draws in few new T cells.

V was trimmed by 6 bases and J by 1 base, leaving 10 bases between them. The CDR3 length is 13 residues. The germline V gene encodes CDR1 MNHEY and CDR2 SVGAGI. TCRdb analysed the RT-PCR reads with MiXCR anew, one entry per CDR3 protein. Counted here are approximately 680,000 distinct CDR3 sequences, 15% to 19% occurring once; the ten biggest clones make up 9.5% to 13%. The specimen comprised PBMCs from blood, sampled 12 days after vaccination. V is TRBV6-5 and J is TRBJ2-7, with no clear D. The clonotype comes from a man aged 50-60 years who received an inactivated influenza vaccine. The CDR3 reads CASRYAGSYEQYF. The CDR3, as DNA: TGTGCCAGCAGGTACGCCGGATCCTACGAGCAGTACTTC.